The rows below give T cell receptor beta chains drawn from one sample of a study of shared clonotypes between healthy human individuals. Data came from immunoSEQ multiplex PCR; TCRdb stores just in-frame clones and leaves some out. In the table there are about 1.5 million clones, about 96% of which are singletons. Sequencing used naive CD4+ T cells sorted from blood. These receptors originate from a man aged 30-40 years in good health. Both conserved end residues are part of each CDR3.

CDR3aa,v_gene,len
CASSLGRAPGELFF,TRBV11-2,14
CASSPLSGGSTDTQYF,TRBV18,16
CATSKEIDRSYEQYF,TRBV15,15
CSLKGWETQYF,TRBV20-1,11
CASSPGGLGGETQYF,TRBV7-7,15
CASSIDLSGTSGRYNEQFF,TRBV19,19
CASSSGTASTGELFF,TRBV5-4,15
CASSIVGRGKSAFF,TRBV19,14
CASSKRELRYEQYF,TRBV7-9,14
CASSLPLPSGNTIYF,TRBV7-2,15